The sequence of this TCR beta chain was determined in a study of T cell repertoires in cytomegalovirus infection. Across the whole study: Recently identified HLA-C-restricted CMV epitopes were used, and well-studied HLA-B-restricted CMV epitopes were used as well. A matching HLA type, together with CMV infection, was signaled by public TCR beta signatures.

This clonotype has a handful of counts. Its antigen is unidentified. TCRdb re-analysed the reads in MiXCR, keeping a single row per CDR3 protein. The repertoire has roughly 120,000 distinct CDR3 sequences, roughly a third of them found once; the top ten carry under 70%. The CDR3 consists of 14 residues. V gave up 6 bases and J gave up 7 bases, with 17 bases separating them. The V gene's germline CDR1 is LNHDA and CDR2 SQIVND (reference sequence). Study-wide findings and caveats: The study found HLA-C-restricted CMV-specific TCR beta clonotypes dominating the ex vivo response. Pooled public TCR beta family frequency picked out CMV carriers with the relevant HLA.

The sequenced sample was CD8+ T cells from cultured PBMCs, obtained from culture after CMV antigen stimulation. The chain joins TRBV19 to TRBJ2-3, with D perhaps TRBD2 (7 bases). This sequence was found in a human donor in good health (CMV status not recorded). Some clones in this sample may be carry-over from other donors' samples. The CDR3 DNA reads as TGTGCCAGTAGCTGGGGGGGCTTACTTAATACGCAGTATTTT. Its protein is CASSWGGLLNTQYF.